Many counts were recorded for the clone carrying this T cell receptor beta chain. No antigen is known for it. In TCRdb, the multiplex PCR reads were re-called with MiXCR into one record per CDR3 protein. The sample holds about 180,000 distinct CDR3 sequences, roughly a third seen once. The source of the sample is a study of breast tumors, draining lymph nodes, adjacent tissues. Study findings and constraints: Data fit most tumor T cells coming from lymph node, expanding in tumor. Tumor T cell lymph node origin was a supported hypothesis, not proven. Compared with basal-like, luminal-like tumors shared significantly more repertoire with nontumor tissue. Tumors had less TCR diversity than lymph nodes, more than nontumor tissue.

The lymph nodes were axillary draining lymph nodes from breast cancer patients. This CDR3 region has 14 residues. From germline, CDR1 is MNHEY and CDR2 SVGAGI. V was pared by 6 bases and J by 3 bases, with 7 bases of the junction left unmatched. The V and J genes are TRBV6-5 and TRBJ2-7, with 8 bases identical to TRBD2. The sequence derives from a female donor with breast cancer. Some clones in this sample may be carry-over from other donors' samples. Sequencing was done on a sample of axillary lymph node tissue. DNA for the CDR3: TGTGCCAGCAGAAGCGGGGGCGGATACTACGAGCAGTACTTC. It translates to CASRSGGGYYEQYF.